This T cell receptor beta chain is drawn from a study of T cells after yellow fever vaccination. Study outcomes and limitations: Subsequent to the booster, the majority of primary-vaccination clones reappeared (around 95% CD4, around 85% CD8). Though weaker, the secondary response peaked faster, on day 5 versus 15.

Synthesis of TCR cDNA relied on 5'RACE template switching, which attached a universal primer site and UMIs. TCRdb reprocessed the 5' RACE reads via MiXCR and lists one record per CDR3 protein. This table holds a few hundred thousand distinct CDR3 sequences, around 4.1% found once. The CDR3 is made up of 15 amino acids. V lost 0 bases to trimming and J lost 5 bases, with 14 bases between them. Per the germline V gene, CDR1 is SGHVS and CDR2 is FNYEAQ. Turning to this clonotype: The antigen is unknown.

Sequences were derived from PBMCs, sampled 5 days after the yellow fever booster vaccination. The clonotype originates from a man younger than 35 who received the YFV17D yellow fever vaccine. The chain carries TRBV7-6 and TRBJ2-7; D is possibly TRBD2 (7 bases). The CDR3 DNA is TGTGCCAGCAGCTTAGCGCTAAGGGGGGGCCACGAGCAGTACTTC. It codes for CASSLALRGGHEQYF.